This T cell receptor beta chain was recovered during a study of OX40 agonist ivuxolimab in advanced cancers. Study background: The drug used for patients, ivuxolimab, was an agonistic anti-OX40 (CD134) antibody. Melanoma, hepatocellular carcinoma, head and neck or renal cell cancer occurred in dose-escalation patients. Points from the study as a whole: The antigens recognized by the expanded peripheral T cells, that is their antigen specificity, were not determined. In a subset of nonresponders, normalized T-cell clonal expansion was also low.

Concerning this clone: The antigen remains undetermined.

Germline lookup yields CDR1 MDHEN and CDR2 SYDVKM. Trimming stripped 7 bases from V and 4 bases from J, with 11 bases between. The CDR3 runs to 13 residues. The repertoire was sequenced with immunoSEQ multiplex PCR; TCRdb's copy has only in-frame clones and lacks some. The sample lists some 120,000 clones, 80% to 95% occurring once. This TCR came from an adult with an advanced solid tumor such as melanoma, head and neck, liver or kidney cancer. This specimen was CD4+ or CD8+ T cells sorted from blood, taken in a trial of the OX40 agonist ivuxolimab. This sequence joins TRBV28 and TRBJ1-5, with D maybe TRBD1 (5 bases). The CDR3 protein is CASTWGVNQPQHF. The CDR3 DNA reads as TGTGCCAGCACATGGGGGGTTAATCAGCCCCAGCATTTT.